Listed here are 20 T cell receptor beta chains from one sample, sequenced in a study of siplizumab effects on memory and regulatory T cells. Some clones are missing from TCRdb's copy, which holds only in-frame ones; the method was immunoSEQ multiplex PCR. The top ten clones hold about 0.6% of a sample with about 100,000 clones, 94% of them seen once. The sample taken for sequencing was Tregs sorted from blood. The receptors come from a human donor in good health.

The V call is TRBV5-1, the J call TRBJ2-1, with 11 bases aligning to TRBD1. The germline V gene encodes CDR1 SGHRS and CDR2 YFSETQ. There are 16 residues in the CDR3. Trimming took 1 base from V and 9 from J; bases not matched to a gene: 9. The CDR3 sequence is CASSLLRTGGAGEQFF. Written as DNA, the CDR3 is TGCGCCAGCAGCTTGTTAAGGACAGGGGGCGCAGGTGAGCAGTTCTTC.

The chain employs TRBV5-5 and TRBJ2-4; no definite D call. Germline-derived CDR1 and CDR2 are SGHKS and YYEKEE (reference sequence). Trimming left V 3 bases short and J 2 bases short, with 12 bases between. The CDR3 contains 15 residues. The CDR3 bases are TGTGCCAGCAGCTACGGTATGGTCACCAAAAACATTCAGTACTTC. The encoded protein is CASSYGMVTKNIQYF. The full variable domain, rest sourced from reference TRBV5-5 and TRBJ2-4, is DAGVTQSPTHLIKTRGQQVTLRCSPISGHKSVSWYQQVLGQGPQFIFQYYEKEERGRGNFPDRFSARQFPNYSSELNVNALLLGDSALYLCASSYGMVTKNIQYFGAGTRLSVL.

The V gene is TRBV18, the J gene TRBJ1-2, with TRBD1 as a possible D gene (5 bases). The CDR3 length is 15 residues. Germline V gene data show CDR1 as KGHSH and CDR2 as LQKENI. V lost 3 bases, J lost 4 bases, and 15 bases lay in between. Here the CDR3 reads CASSPTAGTVYGYTF. As DNA, the CDR3 is TGTGCCAGCTCACCTACAGCCGGGACGGTCTATGGCTACACCTTC.

Worth noting for this clone: Other DNA sequences in the same sample also yield this CDR3. The chain's CDR3 is CASSLGQPPYEQYF. As DNA, the CDR3 is TGTGCCAGCAGTTTAGGACAACCCCCCTACGAGCAGTACTTC. The chain combines TRBV28 with TRBJ2-7; weak D call: TRBD1 (5 bases). Germline V gene sequence: CDR1 MDHEN, CDR2 SYDVKM. The CDR3 covers 14 residues. Trimming shortened V by 2 bases and J by 2 bases, and 10 bases separated the two germline ends.

This sequence joins TRBV18 and TRBJ2-1; no reliable D call. The CDR3 contains 18 residues. V was pared by 7 bases and J by 2 bases, with 24 bases between. Per germline, CDR1 KGHSH and CDR2 LQKENI. The chain's CDR3 is CASLRQQYLKSPYNEQFF. The CDR3 DNA reads as TGTGCCAGCTTAAGGCAGCAGTATTTGAAGTCCCCCTACAATGAGCAGTTCTTC.

The V call is TRBV14, the J call TRBJ2-2; D possibly corresponds to TRBD2 (5 bases). The CDR3 is 14 residues long. CDR1 is SGHDN and CDR2 is FVKESK in the germline V gene. V dropped 4 bases and J dropped 8 bases, with 14 bases sitting between them. The CDR3 region has the DNA TGTGCCAGCAGCCGGACTGAAAACCGTGGGGAGCTGTTTTTT. This sequence encodes CASSRTENRGELFF. Full variable domain (outside the CDR3, taken from reference TRBV14 and TRBJ2-2): EAGVTQFPSHSVIEKGQTVTLRCDPISGHDNLYWYRRVMGKEIKFLLHFVKESKQDESGMPNNRFLAERTGGTYSTLKVQPAELEDSGVYFCASSRTENRGELFFGEGSRLTVL.

This chain connects TRBV5-5 to TRBJ1-5, with TRBD1 matching over 7 bases. Germline V lookup: CDR1 SGHKS, CDR2 YYEKEE (reference sequence). The CDR3 loop spans 17 amino acids. The trim removed 1 base at V and 1 base at J, leaving 8 bases unmatched. Here the CDR3 reads CASSLRAGGESNQPQHF. The CDR3 bases are TGTGCCAGCAGCTTGAGGGCAGGGGGTGAAAGCAATCAGCCCCAGCATTTT.

This clone showed up just once. The chain couples TRBV27 to TRBJ2-5; TRBD1 agrees at 8 bases. Trimming took 6 bases from V and 4 from J; bases not matched to a gene: 13. The CDR3 is 16 amino acids. The germline gives CDR1 MNHEY, CDR2 SMNVEV (reference sequence). The CDR3 sequence: CASSLRGRIGLETQYF. In DNA, the CDR3 is TGTGCCAGCAGCCTCAGGGGGCGCATCGGGTTAGAGACCCAGTACTTC.

The J gene is TRBJ2-3, the V gene TRBV5-1, with D possibly TRBD2 on 6 matching bases. Germline CDR1 reads SGHRS; CDR2 reads YFSETQ. Trimming stripped 9 bases from V and 1 base from J, with 12 bases between. This CDR3 has 13 amino acids. The chain's CDR3 is CATRGIGTDTQYF. As DNA, the CDR3 is TGCGCCACCCGCGGGATTGGCACAGATACGCAGTATTTT.

The chain is built from TRBV7-9 and TRBJ1-1; possibly TRBD1 for D (6 bases). Germline V gene data show CDR1 as SEHNR and CDR2 as FQNEAQ (reference sequence). V was clipped by 5 bases and J by 4 bases, with 17 bases between them. CDR3 length: 15 amino acids. The DNA for the CDR3 is TGTGCCAGCAGCGGAAACAGGGAGGTGGGCACTGAAGCTTTCTTT. Its translation is CASSGNREVGTEAFF.

V usage is TRBV25-1 and J usage is TRBJ1-3, with D possibly matching TRBD1 (5 bases). With 3 bases removed from V and 0 bases from J, the gap between germline ends came to 15 bases. Germline CDR1 MGHDK, CDR2 SYGVNS. The CDR3 extends over 17 amino acids. The CDR3 sequence: CASSERLGVSSGNTIYF. CDR3 in DNA: TGTGCCAGCAGTGAGAGGCTGGGGGTCAGCTCTGGAAACACCATATATTTT.

V is TRBV25-1 and J is TRBJ2-2; D is unclear. The CDR3 has 14 amino acids. Trimming pared 2 bases from V and 2 bases from J, leaving 6 bases between. Germline loops: CDR1 MGHDK, CDR2 SYGVNS. The CDR3 sequence is CASSERSNTGELFF. In DNA, the CDR3 is TGTGCCAGCAGTGAACGGAGCAACACCGGGGAGCTGTTTTTT.

J is TRBJ2-3 and V is TRBV11-3, with D hard to call. The CDR3 spans 12 residues. The V gene's germline CDR1 is SGHNT and CDR2 YENEEA. V was trimmed by 1 base and J by 8 bases, leaving 7 bases between them. The chain's CDR3 is CASSLGGGTQYF. DNA of the CDR3: TGTGCCAGCAGCTTAGGAGGTGGTACGCAGTATTTT.

Here the CDR3 DNA reads TGTGCCAGCAGCCCCGGGCGGCGGGAGGGGGAGGCCTACGAGCAGTACTTC. The encoded protein is CASSPGRREGEAYEQYF. V gene TRBV7-6 combines with J gene TRBJ2-7, with 9 bases that match TRBD2. Germline-derived CDR1 and CDR2 are SGHVS and FNYEAQ. The CDR3 consists of 17 residues. V lost 5 bases and J lost 2; bases outside the gene matches: 13.

The chain joins TRBV30 to TRBJ1-5; D is undetermined. The CDR3 has 13 amino acids. V lost 2 bases and J lost 7, with 12 bases in between. Per the germline V gene, CDR1 is GTSNPN and CDR2 is SVGIG (reference sequence). CDR3 amino acids: CAWSTRGTQPQHF. CDR3 DNA: TGTGCCTGGAGTACCCGGGGAACCCAGCCCCAGCATTTT.

This clone was seen a single time. The J gene is TRBJ1-3, the V gene TRBV18, with D tentatively TRBD1 (5 bases). The germline V and J ends were trimmed by 3 bases and 0 bases, with 12 bases remaining between them. Germline V gene data show CDR1 as KGHSH and CDR2 as LQKENI. The CDR3 has 16 residues. The chain's CDR3 is CASSPRDRISGNTIYF. The CDR3 DNA is TGTGCCAGCTCACCTCGTGACAGAATCTCTGGAAACACCATATATTTT.

The chain joins TRBV2 to TRBJ1-1, with D possibly being TRBD1 (5 bases). There are 16 residues in the CDR3. V was clipped by 0 bases and J by 1 base, with 12 bases between them. From germline, CDR1 is SNHLY and CDR2 FYNNEI. The CDR3 loop is CASSEALGQGNTEAFF. CDR3 coding DNA: TGTGCCAGCAGTGAAGCTTTAGGGCAGGGGAACACTGAAGCTTTCTTT. Complete variable domain (other parts from reference TRBV2 and TRBJ1-1): EPEVTQTPSHQVTQMGQEVILRCVPISNHLYFYWYRQILGQKVEFLVSFYNNEISEKSEIFDDQFSVERPDGSNFTLKIRSTKLEDSAMYFCASSEALGQGNTEAFFGQGTRLTVV.

The chain employs TRBV4-2 and TRBJ2-3; D gene unclear. Trimming took off 0 bases at V and 2 bases at J, with 6 bases between the two ends. CDR1 is LGHNA, CDR2 YNFKEQ, per germline. This CDR3 spans 14 amino acids. The CDR3 DNA sequence: TGTGCCAGCAGCCAAGATCGATCCACAGATACGCAGTATTTT. Amino acids: CASSQDRSTDTQYF.

The chain couples TRBV7-7 to TRBJ2-1; tentatively, D is TRBD2 (5 bases). CDR1 SSHAT and CDR2 FNYEAQ come from the germline V gene (reference sequence). V lost 8 bases and J 3 bases, leaving 8 bases between the germline ends. This CDR3 contains 12 residues. The chain's CDR3 is CASGRNYNEQFF. The CDR3 DNA reads TGTGCCAGCGGGAGAAACTACAATGAGCAGTTCTTC.

The V gene is TRBV11-2, the J gene TRBJ1-2; D unclear. The V end was cut by 1 base, the J end by 0 bases, with 6 bases between. CDR1 and CDR2 from the germline V gene are SGHAT and FQNNGV. The CDR3 runs to 14 residues. CDR3 sequence (DNA): TGTGCCAGCAGCTTAGTAGGCGCTAACTATGGCTACACCTTC. This encodes CASSLVGANYGYTF.